These 32 T cell receptor beta chains came from one sample sequenced in a study of T cells in Graves' hyperthyroidism and ophthalmopathy. RNA transcripts gave rise to amplified TCR beta CDR3 regions. HTBI primers drove first-round RT-PCR of the TCR CDR3. TCRdb independently ran MiXCR on the multiplex PCR reads; one entry per CDR3 protein. The table lists under 350,000 distinct CDR3 sequences, approximately 26% of them singletons. Input material: blood. The receptors come from a man aged 35 to 55 with Graves' hyperthyroidism that later progressed to Graves' ophthalmopathy.

The rearrangement links TRBV12-3 or TRBV12-4 to TRBJ1-1, with D perhaps matching TRBD1 (5 bases). The CDR3 consists of 14 residues. Trimming took off 7 bases at V and 2 bases at J, with 14 bases between the two ends. The CDR3, as DNA: TGTGCCAGCACCTCGGGGCAACAAAACACTGAAGCTTTCTTT. Encoded protein: CASTSGQQNTEAFF.

The gene calls are TRBV7-2 and TRBJ1-1; no reliable D call. V gave up 5 bases and J gave up 4 bases, with 11 bases separating them. CDR1 and CDR2 (germline): SGHTA, FQGNSA. This CDR3 region has 13 residues. In DNA form, the CDR3 reads TGTGCCAGCAGCCCCGTTTTCCTCACTGAAGCTTTCTTT. Encoded protein: CASSPVFLTEAFF.

This clonotype was seen repeatedly, ten times or more. This chain connects TRBV27 to TRBJ1-2; 8 nucleotides align to TRBD1. Looked up from germline, CDR1 is MNHEY and CDR2 is SMNVEV (reference sequence). V was pared by 5 bases and J by 5 bases, with 19 bases of the junction left unmatched. The CDR3 contains 18 residues. The CDR3 DNA sequence: TGTGCCAGCAGTACCAAATCAGGGGGCTCCCCCTCTTCGTATGGCTACACCTTC. Amino acids: CASSTKSGGSPSSYGYTF.

This clonotype showed up just a few times. The chain uses TRBV20-1 and TRBJ1-1, with D possibly matching TRBD1 (5 bases). CDR1 is DFQATT and CDR2 is SNEGSKA in the germline V gene (reference sequence). V shed 6 bases and J shed 4 bases, with 12 bases lying between them. This CDR3 has 12 residues. CDR3 amino acids: CSAPGGSTEAFF. DNA for the CDR3: TGCAGTGCACCGGGGGGGTCCACTGAAGCTTTCTTT.

This clonotype was counted ten times or more. The gene calls are TRBV12-3 or TRBV12-4 and TRBJ1-1; D is undetermined. The CDR3 is made up of 13 amino acids. Deletions cut 3 bases from V and 0 bases from J, with 5 bases between. This CDR3 reads CASSFRVNTEAFF. In nucleotides, the CDR3 is TGTGCCAGCAGTTTCCGGGTGAACACTGAAGCTTTCTTT.

This clonotype was counted many times. This chain links TRBV6-5 with TRBJ1-1; D gene uncertain. V lost 2 bases to trimming and J lost 6 bases, with 10 bases between them. The CDR3 runs 13 residues. In germline, CDR1 is MNHEY, CDR2 SVGAGI. The CDR3 sequence: CASSYNLGSEAFF. The CDR3 DNA is TGTGCCAGCAGTTACAACTTAGGGTCTGAAGCTTTCTTT.

This sequence joins TRBV12-3 or TRBV12-4 and TRBJ2-4; D is perhaps TRBD2 (6 bases). The V and J ends lost 5 bases and 0 bases respectively, with 11 bases between them. CDR3 length: 15 amino acids. CDR3 bases: TGTGCCAGCAGTAACCAGGGACTAGCCAAAAACATTCAGTACTTC. Its protein product is CASSNQGLAKNIQYF.

Many counts were recorded for this clonotype. V is TRBV2 and J is TRBJ2-7; TRBD2 aligns across 10 bases. V was clipped by 6 bases and J by 3 bases; unmatched bases: 8. CDR3 length: 15 residues. Germline V gene lookup returns CDR1 SNHLY and CDR2 FYNNEI. CDR3 DNA: TGTGCCAGCAGGACTAGGACTAGCGGATACTACGAGCAGTACTTC. It encodes CASRTRTSGYYEQYF.

This clonotype occurred many times. The genes are TRBV20-1 and TRBJ1-2; possibly TRBD1 for D (5 bases). Germline loops: CDR1 DFQATT, CDR2 SNEGSKA (reference sequence). The CDR3 is 12 amino acids. Trimming pared 2 bases from V and 8 bases from J, leaving 12 bases between. Here the CDR3 DNA reads TGCAGTGCTAGATCGGGGCTAGAAGGCTACACCTTC. Translation: CSARSGLEGYTF.

The CDR3 loop reads CASSSPRGAARSYEQYF. CDR3 DNA: TGTGCCAGTAGTTCGCCGCGGGGGGCGGCCCGCTCCTACGAGCAGTACTTC. V and J are TRBV19 and TRBJ2-7; 8 bases are a match to TRBD2. V dropped 5 bases and J dropped 0; count of bases not matched to a gene: 12. Looked up from germline, CDR1 is LNHDA and CDR2 is SQIVND (reference sequence). The CDR3 length is 17 residues.

This clonotype was seen many times. This rearrangement joins TRBV2 to TRBJ2-5, with 7 bases lining up with TRBD1. CDR1 and CDR2 (germline): SNHLY, FYNNEI. Losses at the gene ends were 5 bases for V and 5 bases for J; bases not matched to a gene: 5. This CDR3 region has 13 residues. The CDR3 is CASSRGQYETQYF. The CDR3 bases are TGTGCCAGCAGTAGGGGACAGTACGAGACCCAGTACTTC.

This clonotype was seen ten or more times. The chain links TRBV2 to TRBJ2-5; 8 bases are a match to TRBD1. V lost 9 bases, J lost 0 bases, and 0 bases stayed unmatched. The CDR3 is 12 amino acids. CDR1 SNHLY and CDR2 FYNNEI come from the germline V gene. The CDR3 sequence: CARGQDQETQYF. DNA of the CDR3: TGTGCCAGGGGACAGGACCAAGAGACCCAGTACTTC.

This clonotype was detected only once. The V call is TRBV28, the J call TRBJ1-1; D possibly corresponds to TRBD1 (5 bases). The CDR3 consists of 15 residues. Germline assignment: CDR1 MDHEN and CDR2 SYDVKM. V dropped 4 bases and J dropped 1 base, with 13 bases sitting between them. The CDR3, as DNA: TGTGCCAGCAGTTACCCTACTGGGACGAACACTGAAGCTTTCTTT. This codes for CASSYPTGTNTEAFF.

This clonotype showed up many times. The chain joins TRBV29-1 to TRBJ2-2, with D tentatively TRBD2 (5 bases). The CDR3 length is 14 residues. Germline assignment: CDR1 SQVTM and CDR2 ANQGSEA. The V end was cut by 0 bases, the J end by 9 bases, with 14 bases between. CDR3 in amino acids: CSVEDPSTGRELFF. The CDR3 DNA reads TGCAGCGTTGAAGATCCATCCACGGGAAGGGAGCTGTTTTTT.

This clonotype was observed at least ten times. The chain uses TRBV6-6 and TRBJ2-5, with unresolved D. This CDR3 spans 14 amino acids. Germline CDR1 reads MNHNY; CDR2 reads SVGAGI (reference sequence). V was shortened by 5 bases and J by 4 bases, with 14 bases between the two germline ends. The CDR3 region has the DNA TGTGCCAGCAGTCTTACTCAGGTCAGAGAGACCCAGTACTTC. It translates to CASSLTQVRETQYF.

This clonotype has ten or more counts. DNA of the CDR3: TGTGCCAGCGGACAGGGACTAGCGGAAACCTACGAGCAGTACTTC. It specifies CASGQGLAETYEQYF. V usage is TRBV5-4 and J usage is TRBJ2-7, with 11 bases that match TRBD2. Trimming cost V 7 bases and J 2 bases; bases outside gene matches: 8. In germline, CDR1 is SGHNT, CDR2 YYREEE (reference sequence). This CDR3 contains 15 residues.

The V and J genes are TRBV7-2 and TRBJ2-1, with D unresolved. The CDR3 contains 13 residues. The V gene lost 1 base and the J gene lost 6 bases, with 7 bases spanning the gap. From germline, CDR1 is SGHTA and CDR2 FQGNSA. The CDR3 DNA is TGTGCCAGCAGCTTAGGGCCAGCCAATGAGCAGTTCTTC. Protein product: CASSLGPANEQFF.

This clonotype showed up many times. The chain is built from TRBV2 and TRBJ1-2; 8 bases fit TRBD1. Germline V gene sequence: CDR1 SNHLY, CDR2 FYNNEI. With V trimmed by 7 bases and J by 4 bases, 8 bases remained unmatched. The CDR3 runs 14 residues. The CDR3 here is CASTGQGVRYGYTF. The CDR3 DNA sequence: TGTGCCAGCACCGGACAGGGAGTTCGCTATGGCTACACCTTC.

Only one count was recorded for this clonotype. The chain carries TRBV7-3 and TRBJ2-7; 9 bases fit TRBD1. The CDR3 extends over 16 amino acids. V trimming: 4 bases; J trimming: 3 bases; junction bases outside the gene matches: 10. Germline loops: CDR1 SGHTA, CDR2 FQGTGA. The CDR3 nucleotides are TGTGCCAGCAGCTCGTCCCGGGACAGGGCAAACTACGAGCAGTACTTC. Translated, it gives CASSSSRDRANYEQYF. Filled out from reference TRBV7-3 and TRBJ2-7, the complete variable domain reads GAGVSQTPSNKVTEKGKYVELRCDPISGHTALYWYRQSLGQGPEFLIYFQGTGAADDSGLPNDRFFAVRPEGSVSTLKIQRTERGDSAVYLCASSSSRDRANYEQYFGPGTRLTVT.

This clonotype was seen ten or more times. V gene TRBV5-1 combines with J gene TRBJ2-4; D assignment may be TRBD1 or TRBD2 (5 bases each). The CDR3 sequence is 17 residues long. CDR1 and CDR2 from the germline V gene are SGHRS and YFSETQ. V dropped 2 bases and J dropped 0 bases, with 15 bases sitting between them. CDR3 residues: CASSFGDVGLAKNIQYF. Written as DNA, the CDR3 is TGCGCCAGCAGCTTCGGGGACGTCGGCCTAGCCAAAAACATTCAGTACTTC.

The rearrangement joins TRBV6-2 or TRBV6-3 to TRBJ1-1; D ambiguous. CDR3 length: 13 amino acids. Trimming cost V 2 bases and J 4 bases, with 8 bases left between them. CDR1 is MNHEY and CDR2 is SVGEGT in the germline V gene. The CDR3 DNA is TGTGCCAGCAGTTACGAGGGCAGCACTGAAGCTTTCTTT. Protein product: CASSYEGSTEAFF.

This clonotype came up many times. Here the CDR3 DNA reads TGTGCCAGCAGCTTAGTTAAAGGGAGGGGGAACACTGAAGCTTTCTTT. This gives the protein CASSLVKGRGNTEAFF. The chain carries TRBV7-2 and TRBJ1-1, with a weak D call TRBD1 (5 bases). This CDR3 contains 16 residues. V was trimmed by 1 base and J by 1 base, leaving 13 bases between them. CDR1 is SGHTA, CDR2 FQGNSA, per germline.

This clonotype was seen ten or more times. The chain combines TRBV6-5 with TRBJ1-1; D is perhaps TRBD1 (5 bases). There are 16 residues in the CDR3. Germline V CDR1 and CDR2: MNHEY, SVGAGI. Trimming cost V 0 bases and J 4 bases, with 15 bases left between them. CDR3: CASSYSGTGRVTEAFF. The CDR3 DNA reads TGTGCCAGCAGTTACTCTGGGACGGGGAGAGTCACTGAAGCTTTCTTT.

This clonotype was recorded many times. V gene TRBV10-3 combines with J gene TRBJ1-5, with 8 nucleotides matching TRBD1. This CDR3 comprises 14 residues. Germline CDR1 and CDR2: ENHRY and SYGVKD. The V gene end was trimmed by 2 bases and the J gene end by 4 bases; junction bases not matched to a gene: 1. CDR3 coding DNA: TGTGCCATCAGTGAGGGACAGGGTAATCAGCCCCAGCATTTT. The encoded protein is CAISEGQGNQPQHF.

This clonotype has ten or more counts. The chain links TRBV6-5 to TRBJ1-1; D call uncertain. Germline V gives CDR1 MNHEY, CDR2 SVGAGI. The CDR3 contains 13 residues. The V gene lost 7 bases and the J gene lost 4 bases, with 13 bases spanning the gap. The chain's CDR3 is CASIRQLGTEAFF. The CDR3 bases are TGTGCCAGCATTCGGCAGCTAGGCACTGAAGCTTTCTTT.

In this sample, this clonotype turned up many times. The junction departs from germline at one end; a sequencing error may be responsible. The rearrangement joins TRBV30 to TRBJ1-1, with D possibly TRBD1 on 5 matching bases. Germline CDR1 is GTSNPN and CDR2 is SVGIG (reference sequence). The CDR3 is made up of 12 amino acids. The CDR3 here is CAGRQRNTEAFF. CDR3 nucleotides: TGTGCCGGGAGACAGAGGAACACTGAAGCTTTCTTT. The full variable domain, completed using reference TRBV30 and TRBJ1-1, is SQTIHQWPATLVQPVGSPLSLECTVEGTSNPNLYWYRQAAGRGLQLLFYSVGIGQISSEVPQNLSASRPQDRQFILSSKKLLLSDSGFYLCAGRQRNTEAFFGQGTRLTVV.

This clonotype came up a few times. A much larger clone differs from this one at a single base, so this may be a read error. This chain connects TRBV3-1 to TRBJ1-1, with D hard to call. CDR1 LGHDT and CDR2 YNNKEL come from the germline V gene (reference sequence). This CDR3 is built from 13 residues. CDR3 loop: CTSSQRGWPEAFF. The CDR3 bases are TGTACCAGCAGCCAACGAGGGTGGCCTGAAGCTTTCTTT. The entire variable domain, with the rest obtained from reference TRBV3-1 and TRBJ1-1, is as follows: DTAVSQTPKYLVTQMGNDKSIKCEQNLGHDTMYWYKQDSKKFLKIMFSYNNKELIINETVPNRFSPKSPDKAHLNLHINSLELGDSAVYFCTSSQRGWPEAFFGQGTRLTVV.

In this sample, this clonotype turned up many times. The rearrangement links TRBV18 to TRBJ1-5; D uncertain. CDR1 is KGHSH and CDR2 is LQKENI in the germline V gene. V shed 2 bases and J shed 3 bases, with 5 bases lying between them. The CDR3 loop spans 13 amino acids. The chain's CDR3 is CASSPDLNQPQHF. The CDR3 region has the DNA TGTGCCAGCTCACCAGACCTCAATCAGCCCCAGCATTTT.

The rearrangement links TRBV4-1 to TRBJ1-5; D unresolved. The CDR3 extends over 13 amino acids. CDR1 and CDR2 (germline): MGHRA, YSYEKL. The V end was cut by 4 bases, the J end by 7 bases, with 11 bases between. CDR3 sequence: CASSPWLGQPQHF. The CDR3 nucleotides are TGCGCCAGCAGCCCCTGGCTGGGCCAGCCCCAGCATTTT.

This chain links TRBV7-2 with TRBJ1-1; unclear D gene. The germline V gene encodes CDR1 SGHTA and CDR2 FQGNSA. V gave up 6 bases and J gave up 4 bases, with 12 bases separating them. The CDR3 runs to 13 residues. Here the CDR3 DNA reads TGTGCCAGCAGACTAGACATGGCCACTGAAGCTTTCTTT. Translated, it gives CASRLDMATEAFF.

This clonotype came up once. V gene TRBV6-5 combines with J gene TRBJ1-2; D is ambiguous. The CDR3 extends over 13 amino acids. Germline CDR1 MNHEY, CDR2 SVGAGI. The V and J ends lost 4 bases and 8 bases respectively, with 14 bases between them. CDR3 sequence (DNA): TGTGCCAGCAGTTCGGCGCCCCAGTTGGGCTACACCTTC. It specifies CASSSAPQLGYTF.

This chain connects TRBV28 to TRBJ1-5; D is possibly TRBD1 (5 bases). The germline gives CDR1 MDHEN, CDR2 SYDVKM. CDR3 size: 15 residues. V gave up 4 bases and J gave up 0 bases, with 10 bases separating them. In DNA form, the CDR3 reads TGTGCCAGCAGTTATTCAGGGTTTAGCAATCAGCCCCAGCATTTT. It codes for CASSYSGFSNQPQHF.